The text below deals with one TCR beta chain. In germline, CDR1 is MRHNA, CDR2 SNTAGT. This CDR3 is built from 16 residues. The J segment lost 2 bases and the V segment lost 3 bases, leaving 6 bases of the junction unmatched. The sample belongs to a study of blood T cell repertoires in COVID-19. As for the study in general: Sites across the United States, Italy and Spain contributed samples from acute and convalescent COVID-19. Sample material is recorded as cDNA or gDNA derived from T cells, B-cell-depleted T cells, or PBMCs.

Followed over time, Seattle patients had been enrolled while infection was active. Original processing notes: Estimates of nucleated cell counts were drawn from the amplification of reference gene primers. Some clones are missing from TCRdb's copy, which holds only in-frame ones; the method was immunoSEQ multiplex PCR. The V and J calls and the clone size are those of that table, but D and trimming were determined from the DNA. The table lists 190,000 or so clones, roughly 94% of them singletons. The sample consisted of peripheral blood. This receptor was obtained from a man between 25 and 39 years old with COVID-19, enrolled during active disease. The J gene is TRBJ2-2, the V gene TRBV6-4, with TRBD1 matching 7 bases. The CDR3 sequence: CASSEAQGENTGELFF. The DNA for the CDR3 is TGTGCCAGCAGTGAAGCCCAGGGGGAAAACACCGGGGAGCTGTTTTTT.